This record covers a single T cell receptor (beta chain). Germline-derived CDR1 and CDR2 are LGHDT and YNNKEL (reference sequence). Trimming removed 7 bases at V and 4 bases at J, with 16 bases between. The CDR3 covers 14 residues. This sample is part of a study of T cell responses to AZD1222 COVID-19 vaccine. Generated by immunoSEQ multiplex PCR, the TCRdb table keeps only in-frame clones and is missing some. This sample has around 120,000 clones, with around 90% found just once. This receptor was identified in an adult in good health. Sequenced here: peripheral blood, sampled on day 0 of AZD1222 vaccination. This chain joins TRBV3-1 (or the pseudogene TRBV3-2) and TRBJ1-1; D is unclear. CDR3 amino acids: CASKTHPAVTEAFF. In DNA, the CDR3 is TGTGCCAGCAAAACACACCCCGCAGTCACTGAAGCTTTCTTT.